These T cell receptor beta chains were read from a single sample in a study of blood T cell repertoires in COVID-19. This table comes from immunoSEQ multiplex PCR, and its TCRdb copy is limited to in-frame clones, with some not included. In the table there are 150,000 or so clones, 70% to 90% of which are singletons. Input material: peripheral blood. Receptor source: a human donor in a cohort sampled during active COVID-19. CDR3s include the opening cysteine and the closing phenylalanine or tryptophan. The D gene is left open where the match is weak. Size is stated for part of the rows, as once, few or many counts, or as a class when the clone is expanded.

J | V | size | D | CDR3 | DNA
TRBJ1-5 | TRBV30 | . | . | CAGPGAAQPQHF | TGTGCCGGCCCAGGGGCGGCTCAGCCCCAGCATTTT
TRBJ2-2 | TRBV11-3 | . | . | CASSEGRTGELFF | TGTGCCAGCAGCGAAGGCAGGACCGGGGAGCTGTTTTTT
TRBJ1-1 | TRBV21-1 | . | . | CASSPPQDWDTEAFF | TGTGCCAGCAGCCCTCCACAGGATTGGGACACTGAAGCTTTCTTT
TRBJ2-7 | TRBV4-1 | . | . | CASSLMTGDYEQYF | TGCGCCAGCAGCCTAATGACAGGCGACTACGAGCAGTACTTC
TRBJ1-3 | TRBV19 | . | . | CASTIRGVNTIYF | TGTGCCAGTACCATTCGGGGGGTCAACACCATATATTTT
TRBJ1-5 | TRBV28 | . | . | CASSFLGQEAASNQPQHF | TGTGCCAGCAGTTTTTTAGGTCAGGAAGCCGCTAGCAATCAGCCCCAGCATTTT
TRBJ1-4 | TRBV27 | . | . | CASSLSLTNEKLFF | TGTGCCAGCAGTTTATCTCTGACTAATGAAAAACTGTTTTTT
TRBJ1-2 | TRBV30 | . | . | CACLVRVGYGYTF | TGTGCCTGCCTTGTCAGGGTGGGCTATGGCTACACCTTC
TRBJ2-7 | TRBV11-3 | . | TRBD2 | CASSTRLATSYEQYF | TGTGCCAGCAGCACCCGACTAGCGACGTCCTACGAGCAGTACTTC
TRBJ2-5 | TRBV19 | . | TRBD1 | CASSIRGQGSQYF | TGTGCCAGTAGTATAAGGGGGCAGGGGTCCCAGTACTTC
TRBJ1-3 | TRBV23-1 | . | . | CASSTPRTVPSSGNTIYF | TGCGCCAGCAGTACGCCACGAACAGTTCCGAGCTCTGGAAACACCATATATTTT
TRBJ2-7 | TRBV5-6 | . | TRBD1 | CASSLAPDRFKVRSYEQYF | TGTGCCAGCAGCTTGGCCCCGGACAGGTTTAAAGTCCGCTCCTACGAGCAGTACTTC
TRBJ2-1 | TRBV27 | . | . | CASSFRAQGGSEQFF | TGTGCCAGCAGTTTTCGGGCGCAGGGTGGTTCTGAGCAGTTCTTC
TRBJ2-7 | TRBV6-5 | . | TRBD2 | CASTQGLVREQYF | TGTGCCAGCACCCAGGGACTAGTACGCGAGCAGTACTTC
TRBJ2-7 | TRBV28 | once | TRBD1 | CAAQGFYEQYF | TGTGCCGCACAGGGGTTCTACGAGCAGTACTTC
TRBJ1-1 | TRBV28 | few | . | CASRAGNTEAFF | TGTGCCAGCAGAGCAGGGAACACTGAAGCTTTCTTT
TRBJ2-7 | TRBV6-9 | . | TRBD1 | CASSYQLGTGVFVWQYF | TGTGCCAGCAGCTACCAACTCGGGACAGGGGTGTTTGTATGGCAGTACTTC
TRBJ1-6 | TRBV19 | . | TRBD1 | CASSIYRGDFSPLHF | TGTGCCAGTAGTATCTACAGGGGCGACTTTTCACCCCTCCACTTT
TRBJ2-5 | TRBV19 | . | TRBD2 | CASSSLAGGETQYF | TGTGCCAGTAGCTCACTAGCGGGAGGAGAGACCCAGTACTTC
TRBJ2-1 | TRBV7-9 | . | . | CASSPGTRGNEQFF | TGTGCCAGCAGCCCGGGGACTCGGGGGAATGAGCAGTTCTTC
TRBJ1-6 | TRBV29-1 | . | . | CSVARDKNSPLHF | TGCAGCGTTGCCAGGGACAAAAATTCACCCCTCCACTTT
TRBJ2-3 | TRBV5-1 | . | TRBD1 | CASSGGTGGLDTQYF | TGCGCCAGCAGCGGGGGGACAGGGGGCCTAGATACGCAGTATTTT
TRBJ2-7 | TRBV19 | . | TRBD2 | CASSILAGLAYEQYF | TGTGCCAGTAGTATACTAGCGGGACTCGCCTACGAGCAGTACTTC
TRBJ2-5 | TRBV2 | . | TRBD2 | CASSEYLTSGSKETQYF | TGTGCCAGCAGTGAATATCTGACTAGCGGGAGTAAGGAGACCCAGTACTTC
TRBJ1-2 | TRBV6-2/TRBV6-3 | . | . | CASSYRQGNGYTF | TGTGCCAGCAGTTACCGGCAGGGTAACGGCTACACCTTC
TRBJ2-7 | TRBV4-1 | . | . | CASSQVRDKNYEQYF | TGCGCCAGCAGCCAAGTCCGGGACAAGAACTACGAGCAGTACTTC
TRBJ2-7 | TRBV27 | . | . | CASRSDSHSSYEQYF | TGTGCCAGCAGATCCGACAGCCACAGCTCCTACGAGCAGTACTTC
TRBJ2-7 | TRBV5-4 | . | TRBD2 | CASSFFGRSTYEQYF | TGTGCCAGCAGCTTTTTCGGGAGGTCAACCTACGAGCAGTACTTC
TRBJ2-7 | TRBV2 | . | TRBD1 | CASSGQGPWENEQYF | TGTGCCAGCAGTGGACAGGGTCCCTGGGAGAACGAGCAGTACTTC
TRBJ2-1 | TRBV3-1/TRBV3-2 | . | TRBD1 | CASSRTGEESNEQFF | TGTGCCAGCAGCAGGACAGGGGAGGAGAGCAATGAGCAGTTCTTC
TRBJ1-4 | TRBV4-3 | once | TRBD1 | CASSQAGQGVSSKLFF | TGCGCCAGCAGCCAAGCTGGACAGGGAGTTTCTTCAAAACTGTTTTTT
TRBJ2-7 | TRBV6-2/TRBV6-3 | . | TRBD2 | CASSSFLLAGGLYEQYF | TGTGCCAGCAGTTCCTTCTTACTAGCGGGGGGCCTCTACGAGCAGTACTTC
TRBJ2-1 | TRBV5-4 | . | TRBD1 | CASSPGQGAKGYNEQFF | TGTGCCAGCAGCCCAGGACAGGGGGCGAAGGGTTACAATGAGCAGTTCTTC
TRBJ1-2 | TRBV6-5 | . | . | CASSPWGQGNYGYTF | TGTGCCAGCAGCCCCTGGGGCCAGGGTAACTATGGCTACACCTTC
TRBJ1-5 | TRBV27 | . | . | CASSPTGWGSNQPQHF | TGTGCCAGCAGCCCAACAGGGTGGGGAAGCAATCAGCCCCAGCATTTT
TRBJ1-1 | TRBV14 | . | . | CASSRTANTEAFF | TGTGCCAGCAGCCGGACAGCGAACACTGAAGCTTTCTTT
TRBJ1-2 | TRBV28 | . | TRBD1 | CASSQSGTGSRYTF | TGTGCCAGCAGTCAATCCGGGACAGGGTCTCGCTACACCTTC
TRBJ1-1 | TRBV10-1 | . | TRBD1 | CASSERTGGPTEAFF | TGCGCCAGCAGTGAAAGGACAGGGGGCCCCACTGAAGCTTTCTTT
TRBJ2-3 | TRBV6-5 | . | . | CASREGAPYTDTQYF | TGTGCCAGCAGGGAGGGGGCCCCGTACACAGATACGCAGTATTTT
TRBJ1-4 | TRBV11-3 | once | . | CASSFSRATNEKLFF | TGTGCCAGCAGCTTCTCCAGGGCAACTAATGAAAAACTGTTTTTT
TRBJ2-3 | TRBV9 | . | . | CASSAGTSITDTQYF | TGTGCCAGCAGTGCCGGGACTTCAATCACAGATACGCAGTATTTT
TRBJ2-3 | TRBV7-8 | . | . | CASSFANRGTDTQYF | TGTGCCAGCAGCTTCGCCAACCGAGGCACAGATACGCAGTATTTT
TRBJ2-7 | TRBV7-2 | . | . | CASSLNGIYEQYF | TGTGCCAGCAGCTTAAACGGGATTTACGAGCAGTACTTC
TRBJ2-7 | TRBV6-4 | once | . | CASSDPKTTANRTYEQYF | TGTGCCAGCAGTGACCCTAAAACGACAGCAAACCGTACCTACGAGCAGTACTTC
TRBJ1-1 | TRBV30 | . | TRBD1 | CAWSLTGGRTEAFF | TGTGCCTGGAGTTTGACAGGGGGGAGAACTGAAGCTTTCTTT